Listed below are T cell receptor beta chains from one sample, sequenced in a study of cytotoxic CD8 clonotypes in ibrutinib-treated CLL. TCRdb's copy holds only in-frame clones and misses some; the assay was immunoSEQ multiplex PCR. The data contain 140,000 or so clones, approximately 80% of them singletons. The specimen comprised PBMCs, sampled after 12 months of ibrutinib treatment. The receptors come from a human donor with chronic lymphocytic leukemia. The CDR3 runs from the conserved cysteine through the conserved F or W. Fields, in order: J gene, D gene, V gene, clone size, CDR3 protein, CDR3 DNA. The D gene is left open where the match is weak. Clone sizes are given selectively: once, few, many, or a class where the clone is expanded.

j_gene: TRBJ2-1; d_gene: TRBD2; v_gene: TRBV4-2; abundance: NA; CDR3aa: CASSKENWGLAGGSYNEQFF; CDR3nt: TGTGCCAGCAGCAAGGAGAATTGGGGACTAGCGGGAGGCTCCTACAATGAGCAGTTCTTC
j_gene: TRBJ2-7; d_gene: TRBD1; v_gene: TRBV14; abundance: once; CDR3aa: CASSQVLDRVHEQYF; CDR3nt: TGTGCCAGCAGCCAAGTACTGGACAGGGTCCACGAGCAGTACTTC
j_gene: TRBJ2-7; d_gene: NA; v_gene: TRBV27; abundance: NA; CDR3aa: CASSLGGGLSYEQYF; CDR3nt: TGTGCCAGCAGTTTAGGGGGGGGCTTGTCCTACGAGCAGTACTTC
j_gene: TRBJ2-7; d_gene: NA; v_gene: TRBV19; abundance: NA; CDR3aa: CASSTQGVTYEQYF; CDR3nt: TGTGCCAGTAGCACCCAAGGAGTAACCTACGAGCAGTACTTC
j_gene: TRBJ2-7; d_gene: NA; v_gene: TRBV7-6; abundance: NA; CDR3aa: CASSPRGGSVFYEQYF; CDR3nt: TGTGCCAGCAGCCCCCGTGGAGGTAGCGTCTTTTACGAGCAGTACTTC
j_gene: TRBJ1-5; d_gene: NA; v_gene: TRBV4-2; abundance: once; CDR3aa: CASSRSGGNGNQPQHF; CDR3nt: TGTGCCAGCAGCCGAAGTGGGGGGAACGGCAATCAGCCCCAGCATTTT
j_gene: TRBJ1-2; d_gene: NA; v_gene: TRBV9; abundance: NA; CDR3aa: CASSVQPLSDGYTF; CDR3nt: TGTGCCAGCAGCGTACAACCATTGTCGGATGGCTACACCTTC
j_gene: TRBJ1-4; d_gene: TRBD1; v_gene: TRBV7-2; abundance: NA; CDR3aa: CASSRQGAHEKLFF; CDR3nt: TGTGCCAGCAGCCGACAGGGGGCGCATGAAAAACTGTTTTTT
j_gene: TRBJ2-2; d_gene: NA; v_gene: TRBV9; abundance: NA; CDR3aa: CASSAPFSAGELFF; CDR3nt: TGTGCCAGCAGCGCACCCTTTTCCGCCGGGGAGCTGTTTTTT
j_gene: TRBJ1-1; d_gene: TRBD1; v_gene: TRBV27; abundance: NA; CDR3aa: CASRLTGTAEAFF; CDR3nt: TGTGCCAGCAGGTTGACAGGGACGGCTGAAGCTTTCTTT